The T cell receptor (beta chain) under discussion was sequenced for a study of OX40 agonist ivuxolimab in advanced cancers. TCRdb's table, derived via immunoSEQ multiplex PCR, lists solely in-frame clones and lacks some. Of 50,000 to 75,000 clones listed, around 86% are singletons. Regarding this clone: Its cognate antigen is unknown.

Study outcomes and limitations: Doses of 0.1 to 3.0 mg/kg were accompanied by clonal expansion of CD4+ and CD8+ blood T cells by week 6. It was not determined which antigens were specifically recognized by the peripheral T cells that had undergone clonal expansion. Among patients with partial responses at 0.1-3.0 mg/kg, clonal expansion was among the lowest.

With baseline, cycle 4 day 1, and cycle 7 day 1 as timepoints, blood was sampled. This CDR3 contains 14 residues. Looked up from germline, CDR1 is SGHRS and CDR2 is YFSETQ. The V and J ends lost 4 bases and 9 bases, in that order; junction bases with no gene match: 7. The TCR originated in an adult with an advanced solid tumor such as melanoma, head and neck, liver or kidney cancer. V gene TRBV5-1 combines with J gene TRBJ2-3; 11 bases match TRBD2. Here the sequenced sample was CD4+ or CD8+ T cells sorted from blood, taken in a trial of the OX40 agonist ivuxolimab. CDR3 in amino acids: CASSPGTSGPTQYF. DNA of the CDR3: TGCGCCAGCAGCCCAGGGACTAGCGGCCCCACGCAGTATTTT.